The sample holds many counts of the clone carrying this T cell receptor (beta chain). The CDR3 consists of 13 residues. The V end was cut by 3 bases, the J end by 8 bases, with 16 bases between. Germline loops: CDR1 DFQATT, CDR2 SNEGSKA (reference sequence). The entry originates in a study of neurological immune-mediated disorders. TCRdb re-derived calls from the 5' RACE reads in MiXCR, one entry per CDR3 protein. The data contain tens of thousands of distinct CDR3 sequences, roughly an eighth of them seen just once; the ten biggest clones take up roughly 7%. This receptor was identified in a woman in her forties or fifties in good health. The chain links TRBV20-1 to TRBJ1-1; unclear D gene. Source material: PBMCs. The CDR3 DNA follows: TGCAGTGCTAGCGAGCAGGAGATAGGGGAAGCTTTCTTT. Translated, it gives CSASEQEIGEAFF.